These 14 T cell receptor beta chains were all obtained from the same sample, sequenced in a study of blood T cell repertoires in COVID-19. Sequencing used immunoSEQ multiplex PCR; TCRdb keeps in-frame clones, though not all of them. The sample includes approximately 220,000 clones, just under 85% of them seen just once. Sequenced: PBMCs or T cells enriched from blood (not recorded which). The source is a middle-aged woman with acute COVID-19.

The gene calls are TRBV28 and TRBJ1-4, with D possibly TRBD1 on 5 matching bases. The CDR3 loop spans 17 amino acids. Germline CDR1 and CDR2: MDHEN and SYDVKM. Trimming removed 8 bases at V and 6 bases at J, with 25 bases between. In DNA form, the CDR3 reads TGTGCCAGCGTGGCGGGGACCCCCCTGTCGTCAGATGAAAAACTGTTTTTT. It codes for CASVAGTPLSSDEKLFF.

The rearrangement links TRBV3-1 (or the pseudogene TRBV3-2) to TRBJ2-5, with D tentatively TRBD1 (6 bases). Trimming left V 4 bases short and J 1 base short, with 13 bases between. CDR1 is LGHDT and CDR2 is YNNKEL in the germline V gene (reference sequence). CDR3 length: 15 amino acids. CDR3 sequence: CASSRDTPAQETQYF. CDR3 nucleotides: TGTGCCAGCAGCCGGGACACCCCTGCCCAAGAGACCCAGTACTTC.

The rearrangement joins TRBV5-1 to TRBJ2-3; TRBD2 matches at 11 bases. Germline trimming cut 0 bases from V and 6 bases from J; bases unmatched to any gene: 9. Germline CDR1 is SGHRS and CDR2 is YFSETQ. The CDR3 runs to 17 residues. The DNA for the CDR3 is TGCGCCAGCAGCTTGGCGCTAGCGGGAGGACAGGCTGATACGCAGTATTTT. Protein: CASSLALAGGQADTQYF.

On this clone itself: Within the sample, other DNA sequences also encode this same CDR3. The CDR3 loop reads CASSLGTGNTEAFF. In DNA, the CDR3 is TGTGCCAGCAGCCTAGGGACAGGGAACACTGAAGCTTTCTTT. The chain is built from TRBV7-9 and TRBJ1-1; 8 bases are a match to TRBD1. V lost 5 bases and J lost 1; bases outside the gene matches: 3. This CDR3 comprises 14 residues. Germline CDR1 and CDR2: SEHNR and FQNEAQ (reference sequence).

The genes are TRBV29-1 and TRBJ2-5, with 13 nucleotides matching TRBD2. The length of the CDR3 is 14 residues. CDR1 and CDR2 from the germline V gene are SQVTM and ANQGSEA. The ends lost 4 bases at V and 3 bases at J; junction bases unmatched: 2. CDR3 DNA: TGCAGCGTTGTTGGACTAGCGGGGGAAGAGACCCAGTACTTC. Protein sequence: CSVVGLAGEETQYF.

J is TRBJ1-5 and V is TRBV27, with unresolved D. The germline gives CDR1 MNHEY, CDR2 SMNVEV (reference sequence). Trimming removed 5 bases from V and 0 bases from J, with 5 bases in between. The CDR3 runs to 13 residues. DNA of the CDR3: TGTGCCAGCAGTCGCTATAGCAATCAGCCCCAGCATTTT. Protein: CASSRYSNQPQHF.

V usage is TRBV24-1 and J usage is TRBJ1-2; weak D call: TRBD1 (5 bases). The CDR3 runs to 14 residues. Germline CDR1 is KGHDR and CDR2 is SFDVKD. The V end lost 4 bases, the J end lost 4 bases, and 12 bases lay between the germline ends. Here the CDR3 reads CATSESSGFYGYTF. The CDR3 DNA follows: TGTGCCACCAGTGAATCTTCAGGGTTCTATGGCTACACCTTC.

The rearrangement links TRBV19 to TRBJ1-5; a weak D match, TRBD1 (6 bases). The CDR3 extends over 14 amino acids. CDR1 and CDR2 from the germline V gene are LNHDA and SQIVND (reference sequence). V lost 3 bases and J 3 bases, leaving 9 bases between the germline ends. CDR3 coding DNA: TGTGCCAGTAGTATTGGGGGCTACAATCAGCCCCAGCATTTT. It is translated as CASSIGGYNQPQHF.

The CDR3: CATSGEDRGHDEQYF. CDR3 in DNA: TGTGCCACCAGCGGGGAGGACAGGGGGCACGACGAGCAGTACTTC. The chain uses TRBV15 and TRBJ2-7; 11 bases line up with TRBD1. Germline lookup yields CDR1 LNHNV and CDR2 YYDKDF (reference sequence). V lost 5 bases and J lost 5; bases outside the gene matches: 8. The CDR3 spans 15 residues.

The chain is built from TRBV7-3 and TRBJ1-6, with TRBD1 matching over 9 bases. J was trimmed by 11 bases and V by 5 bases; bases with no gene match: 10. There are 15 residues in the CDR3. In germline, CDR1 is SGHTA, CDR2 FQGTGA. CDR3 sequence reads: CASSLSGQGGTPLHF. The CDR3 DNA reads TGTGCCAGCAGCCTATCGGGACAGGGAGGGACACCCCTCCACTTT.

Points on this clone: The sample carries other DNA sequences with the same CDR3. The chain's CDR3 is CASSLSQGNEKLFF. The CDR3 DNA follows: TGTGCCAGCAGCTTATCGCAGGGTAATGAAAAACTGTTTTTT. V gene TRBV7-9 combines with J gene TRBJ1-4; tentatively, D is TRBD1 (5 bases). The V end lost 2 bases, the J end lost 4 bases, and 8 bases lay between the germline ends. The CDR3 totals 14 residues. Per the germline V gene, CDR1 is SEHNR and CDR2 is FQNEAQ (reference sequence).

The V gene is TRBV19, the J gene TRBJ1-2; D gene unclear. This CDR3 spans 17 amino acids. CDR1 and CDR2 (germline): LNHDA, SQIVND (reference sequence). V was cut by 8 bases and J by 2 bases, with 24 bases left in between. This chain's CDR3 is CASFFAGSGGPNYGYTF. CDR3 DNA sequence: TGTGCCAGTTTCTTTGCCGGGTCCGGAGGCCCCAACTATGGCTACACCTTC. Filled out from reference TRBV19 and TRBJ1-2, the complete variable domain reads DGGITQSPKYLFRKEGQNVTLSCEQNLNHDAMYWYRQDPGQGLRLIYYSQIVNDFQKGDIAEGYSVSREKKESFPLTVTSAQKNPTAFYLCASFFAGSGGPNYGYTFGSGTRLTVV.

This clone has more than one count but fewer than ten. This sequence joins TRBV7-3 and TRBJ1-1, with D uncertain. Trimming took 2 bases from V and 1 from J, leaving 8 bases between them. The CDR3 consists of 14 residues. CDR1 SGHTA and CDR2 FQGTGA come from the germline V gene. The CDR3 reads CASSLSSRNTEAFF. CDR3 nucleotides: TGTGCCAGCAGCTTATCCAGTCGGAACACTGAAGCTTTCTTT. Variable domain in full (rest from reference TRBV7-3 and TRBJ1-1): GAGVSQTPSNKVTEKGKYVELRCDPISGHTALYWYRQSLGQGPEFLIYFQGTGAADDSGLPNDRFFAVRPEGSVSTLKIQRTERGDSAVYLCASSLSSRNTEAFFGQGTRLTVV.

This clone was detected once. V usage is TRBV5-1 and J usage is TRBJ2-1, with 9 bases identical to TRBD1. The CDR3 runs 15 residues. Germline values: CDR1 SGHRS, CDR2 YFSETQ. V lost 0 bases, J lost 8 bases, and 6 bases stayed unmatched. CDR3 amino acids: CASSLGDRVWDEQFF. CDR3 nucleotide sequence: TGCGCCAGCAGCTTGGGGGACAGGGTTTGGGATGAGCAGTTCTTC.